This TCR beta chain was identified during a study of T cells after yellow fever vaccination. Study details: In the case of low-cell-number fractions, SMART-Seq v4 Ultra Low Input was used for preparation.

General observations from the study: Any FACS-sorted repertoire could hold abundant clonotypes that contaminate it from the bulk population.

About this clonotype itself: What it recognizes is unknown.

Researchers made TCR cDNA using 5'RACE template switching, and this step added a universal primer site and UMIs. A single record per CDR3 protein comes from TCRdb applying MiXCR to the 5' RACE reads. The sample consists of 200,000 to 300,000 distinct CDR3 sequences, 10% to 15% of them appearing once. Germline values: CDR1 DFQATT, CDR2 SNEGSKA (reference sequence). The V gene lost 6 bases and the J gene lost 4 bases, with 16 bases spanning the gap. This CDR3 is 13 amino acids long. This specimen consisted of CD4+ T cells sorted from PBMCs, obtained 45 days after the yellow fever booster vaccination. This chain links TRBV20-1 with TRBJ2-7; no clear D gene. The TCR originated in a man younger than 40 who received the YFV17D yellow fever vaccine. CDR3 sequence (DNA): TGCAGTGCCCCCGTGCTGGAGAAATACGAGCAGTACTTC. It is translated as CSAPVLEKYEQYF.